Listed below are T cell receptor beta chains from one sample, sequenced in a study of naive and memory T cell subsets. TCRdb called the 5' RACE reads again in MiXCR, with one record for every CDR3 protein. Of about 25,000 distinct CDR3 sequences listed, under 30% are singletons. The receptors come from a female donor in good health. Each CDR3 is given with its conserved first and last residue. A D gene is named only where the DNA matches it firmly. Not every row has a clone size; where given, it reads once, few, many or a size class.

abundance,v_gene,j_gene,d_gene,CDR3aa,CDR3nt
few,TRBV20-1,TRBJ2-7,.,CSAQSGFSYEQYF,TGCAGTGCCCAATCGGGTTTCTCCTACGAGCAGTACTTC
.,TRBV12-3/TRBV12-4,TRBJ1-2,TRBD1,CASSESTGGGGYTF,TGTGCCAGCAGTGAGTCGACAGGGGGGGGTGGCTACACCTTC
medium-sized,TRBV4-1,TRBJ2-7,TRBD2,CASSLTSGSPQGIEQYF,TGCGCCAGCAGCTTGACTAGCGGGAGTCCCCAAGGGATCGAGCAGTACTTC
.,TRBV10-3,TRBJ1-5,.,CAIRAATFDNQPQHF,TGTGCCATCAGGGCAGCCACTTTTGATAATCAGCCCCAGCATTTT
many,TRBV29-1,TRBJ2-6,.,CSVLGAGTPGANVLTF,TGCAGCGTCCTCGGCGCCGGGACACCTGGGGCCAACGTCCTGACTTTC
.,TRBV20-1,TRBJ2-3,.,CSAPRRGGDTQYF,TGCAGTGCCCCCCGGAGGGGCGGAGATACGCAGTATTTT
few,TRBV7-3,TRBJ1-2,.,CASSQTANDNYGYTF,TGTGCCAGCAGCCAGACAGCCAATGATAACTATGGCTACACCTTC
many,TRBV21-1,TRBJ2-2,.,CASKQGAVTGELFF,TGTGCCAGCAAGCAGGGGGCGGTCACCGGGGAGCTGTTTTTT
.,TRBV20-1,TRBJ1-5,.,CSARGIRGENQPQHF,TGCAGTGCTAGAGGAATTAGGGGGGAGAATCAGCCCCAGCATTTT
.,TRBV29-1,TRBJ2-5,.,CSVDRGAQETQYF,TGCAGCGTTGACAGGGGGGCCCAAGAGACCCAGTACTTC
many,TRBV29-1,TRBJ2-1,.,CSVDSYPDDVLLF,TGCAGCGTCGATTCCTACCCGGATGACGTTCTGCTCTTC
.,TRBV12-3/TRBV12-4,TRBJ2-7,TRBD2,CASSPDGLAEAEQYF,TGTGCCAGCAGTCCGGATGGACTAGCGGAGGCCGAGCAGTACTTC
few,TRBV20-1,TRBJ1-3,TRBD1,CSAPRTGTGNTIYF,TGCAGTGCTCCTCGGACAGGGACTGGAAACACCATATATTTT